Listed below are T cell receptor beta chains from one sample, sequenced in a study of T cells in localized non-small cell lung cancer. Profiled with immunoSEQ multiplex PCR; TCRdb holds only in-frame clones, not every one. In the table there are about 59,000 clones, roughly 92% of which are singletons. The specimen was peripheral blood, collected before any cancer treatment. These receptors all stem from a man between 40 and 70 years old with stage I lung adenocarcinoma. The CDR3 runs from the conserved cysteine through the conserved F or W. The D gene is left open where the match is weak. Part of the rows lack a size; the others show once, few, many or a class for expanded clones.

V	size	D	J	DNA	CDR3
TRBV28	-	TRBD1	TRBJ2-3	TGTGCCAGCAGACTGGGACAGCCCACAGATACGCAGTATTTT	CASRLGQPTDTQYF
TRBV19	-	-	TRBJ1-5	TGTGCCAGTAGTTTTGGGGGCTATAGCAATCAGCCCCAGCATTTT	CASSFGGYSNQPQHF
TRBV19	-	TRBD2	TRBJ2-3	TGTGCCAGTAGTAAGGGACTAGCGGGCACAGATACGCAGTATTTT	CASSKGLAGTDTQYF
TRBV7-9	once	-	TRBJ1-1	TGTGCCAGCAGCTTATATGGGGAAGATGCGAACACTGAAGCTTTCTTT	CASSLYGEDANTEAFF
TRBV7-3	-	-	TRBJ2-7	TGTGCCAGCAGCCCTCGATCCGGCTCCTACGAGCAGTACTTC	CASSPRSGSYEQYF
TRBV6-1	once	TRBD2	TRBJ2-3	TGTGCCAGCAGTGAGCTAGCGGGGTCGGGAGATACGCAGTATTTT	CASSELAGSGDTQYF
TRBV4-1	-	TRBD2	TRBJ2-1	TGCGCCAGCAGGTCGGGGATCGGGGGAGGGGAGCAGTTCTTC	CASRSGIGGGEQFF
TRBV14	-	-	TRBJ2-3	TGTGCCAGCAGCCAAGATTTAGGACGGGGCGGGCCAGATACGCAGTATTTT	CASSQDLGRGGPDTQYF
TRBV4-1	-	-	TRBJ2-4	TGCGCCAGCAGCCCTTTGGACAGCCTAAACATTCAGTACTTC	CASSPLDSLNIQYF
TRBV29-1	-	TRBD2	TRBJ2-7	TGCAGCGTAGTTAGCGGGACTAGCTCCTACGAGCAGTACTTC	CSVVSGTSSYEQYF
TRBV5-1	-	-	TRBJ2-3	TGCGCCAGCAGGGAGGGTGCAGATACGCAGTATTTT	CASREGADTQYF
TRBV9	-	-	TRBJ1-3	TGTGCCAGCAGCGCCGGCCATGCCACTGGAAACACCATATATTTT	CASSAGHATGNTIYF
TRBV6-1	once	TRBD2	TRBJ2-1	TGTGCCAGCAGTGGACTAGCGGGAGGGCCCAATGAGCAGTTCTTC	CASSGLAGGPNEQFF
TRBV7-2	-	-	TRBJ1-5	TGTGCCAGCAGCTTATTACAGGGAAGCTTGCAGCCCCAGCATTTT	CASSLLQGSLQPQHF
TRBV11-2	-	-	TRBJ2-7	TGTGCCAGCAGCTTAGGCCCAGGGGCCTCCTACGAGCAGTACTTC	CASSLGPGASYEQYF
TRBV2	-	TRBD1	TRBJ2-5	TGTGCCAGCAGGCCTCACAGGGGCCAAGAGACCCAGTACTTC	CASRPHRGQETQYF
TRBV2	-	-	TRBJ2-7	TGTGCCAGCAGCCCCCTCCCTGCGGACACGACCTACGAGCAGTACTTC	CASSPLPADTTYEQYF
TRBV4-1	once	-	TRBJ1-2	TGCGCCAGCAGCCAATCAGCGACAGGCTATGGCTACACCTTC	CASSQSATGYGYTF
TRBV19	-	-	TRBJ2-7	TGTGCCAGTAGTATAAGGCGGCAGGGTGGAGACGAGCAGTACTTC	CASSIRRQGGDEQYF
TRBV6-1	few	-	TRBJ2-6	TGTGCCAGCAGTGAAGGGTTCTCTGGGGCCAACGTCCTGACTTTC	CASSEGFSGANVLTF